This T cell receptor (beta chain) was documented in a study of vaccination and CD4 T cells after COVID-19. Overall study: Drawing of post-COVID samples took place a median around 110 days after diagnosis (range 35 to 161). Study conclusions and caveats: The study found that a median approximately 86% of reactive clones in convalescent patients appeared only post-vaccination. The median number of SARS-CoV-2-reactive clonotypes increased from 21 to 38, a change that did not reach significance.

Cultured CD4+ T-cell DNA underwent Oncomine TCR Beta short-read sequencing. TCRdb passed the PCR reads through MiXCR, listing each CDR3 protein once. The sample shows about 16,000 distinct CDR3 sequences, 50% of them seen only once. Concerning this clonotype: Antigen specificity is unknown.

Looked up from germline, CDR1 is SEHNR and CDR2 is FQNEAQ (reference sequence). Losses at the gene ends were 6 bases for V and 7 bases for J; bases not matched to a gene: 8. The CDR3 contains 14 residues. Documented treatment: approximately nine-day PBMC culture with coronavirus spike peptide pools or control peptides (ViraFEST assay). Material: cultured CD4+ T cells from blood, obtained after SARS-CoV-2 vaccination. J is TRBJ2-2 and V is TRBV7-9; 7 bases are shared with TRBD1. This sequence originates from a human donor with COVID-19. The CDR3 bases are TGTGCCAGCAGACAAAATACAGGGGTCGGGGAGCTGTTTTTT. Amino acids: CASRQNTGVGELFF.